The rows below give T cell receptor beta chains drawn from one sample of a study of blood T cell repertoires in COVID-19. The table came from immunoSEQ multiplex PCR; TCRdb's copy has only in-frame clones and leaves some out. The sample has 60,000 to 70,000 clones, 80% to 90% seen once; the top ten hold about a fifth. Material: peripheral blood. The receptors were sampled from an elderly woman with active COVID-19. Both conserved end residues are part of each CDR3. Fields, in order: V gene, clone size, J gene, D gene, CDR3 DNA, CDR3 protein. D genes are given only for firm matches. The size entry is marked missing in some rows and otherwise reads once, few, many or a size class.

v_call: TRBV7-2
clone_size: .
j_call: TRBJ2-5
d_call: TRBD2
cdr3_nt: TGTGCCAGCAGCCAAAGCGGGGGGAACCAAGAGACCCAGTACTTC
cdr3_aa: CASSQSGGNQETQYF

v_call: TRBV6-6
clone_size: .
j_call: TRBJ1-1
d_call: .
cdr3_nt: TGTGCCAGCAGTCTATGGGGTGGGGGAGGGAGGAACACTGAAGCTTTCTTT
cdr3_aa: CASSLWGGGGRNTEAFF

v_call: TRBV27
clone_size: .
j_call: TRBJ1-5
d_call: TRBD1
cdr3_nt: TGTGCCAGCAGTTTATACGCTCGAACCGGGACAGCTATTGATCAGCCCCAGCATTTT
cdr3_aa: CASSLYARTGTAIDQPQHF

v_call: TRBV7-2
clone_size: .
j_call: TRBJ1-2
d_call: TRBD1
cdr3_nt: TGTGCCAGCAGCTTAGGGGGACAGGGAGGCTATGGCTACACCTTC
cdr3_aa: CASSLGGQGGYGYTF

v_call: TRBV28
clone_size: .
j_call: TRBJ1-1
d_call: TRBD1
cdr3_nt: TGTGCCAGCAGTTCAGGGGGTTCGAACACTGAAGCTTTCTTT
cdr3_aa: CASSSGGSNTEAFF

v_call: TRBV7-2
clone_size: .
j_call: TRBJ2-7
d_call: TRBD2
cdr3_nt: TGTGCCAGCAGCTCCGGACTAGCGGGGGCTAATTACGAGCAGTACTTC
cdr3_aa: CASSSGLAGANYEQYF

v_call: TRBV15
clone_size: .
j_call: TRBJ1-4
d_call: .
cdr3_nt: TGTGCCACCAGCAGAGTGAGTAGGGGGTACCGGCCTGAAAAACTGTTTTTT
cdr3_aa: CATSRVSRGYRPEKLFF

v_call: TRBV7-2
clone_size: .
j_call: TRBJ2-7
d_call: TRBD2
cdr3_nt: TGTGCCAGCAGCTTAATGGCGGGGGAGTTCTACGAGCAGTACTTC
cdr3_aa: CASSLMAGEFYEQYF

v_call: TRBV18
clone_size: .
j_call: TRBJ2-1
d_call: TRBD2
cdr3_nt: TGTGCCAGCTCCCTCCGCCGTAGCGGGCCCGGCAGTGAGCAGTTCTTC
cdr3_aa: CASSLRRSGPGSEQFF

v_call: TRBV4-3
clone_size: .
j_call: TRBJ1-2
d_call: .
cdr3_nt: TGCGCCAGCAGCCAAGTCCGTAACTATGGCTACACCTTC
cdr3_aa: CASSQVRNYGYTF

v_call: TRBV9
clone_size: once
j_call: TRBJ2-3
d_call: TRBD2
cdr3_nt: TGTGCCAGCAGCTCCGGACTAGCGGGGGGAATGACGCAGTATTTT
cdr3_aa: CASSSGLAGGMTQYF

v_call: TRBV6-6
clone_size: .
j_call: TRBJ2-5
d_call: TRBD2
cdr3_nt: TGTGCCACTGCCCCGGGGGGAGAGACCCAGTACTTC
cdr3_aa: CATAPGGETQYF

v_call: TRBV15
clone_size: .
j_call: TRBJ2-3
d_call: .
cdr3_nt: TGTGCCACCAGCGACTTTGGTACGGGCACAGATACGCAGTATTTT
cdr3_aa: CATSDFGTGTDTQYF

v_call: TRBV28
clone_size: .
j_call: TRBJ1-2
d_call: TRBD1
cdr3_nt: TGTGCCAGCAGTGGACAGGGCTATGGCTACACCTTC
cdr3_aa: CASSGQGYGYTF

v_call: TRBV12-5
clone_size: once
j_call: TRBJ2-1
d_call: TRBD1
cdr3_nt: TGTGCTAGTGGTCCCGGACAGGTTAACAATGAGCAGTTCTTC
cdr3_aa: CASGPGQVNNEQFF

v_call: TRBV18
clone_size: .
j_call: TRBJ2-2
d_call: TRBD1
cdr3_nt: TGTGCCAGCTCACCAAGGGGGCAGGCCAACACCGGGGAGCTGTTTTTT
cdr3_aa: CASSPRGQANTGELFF

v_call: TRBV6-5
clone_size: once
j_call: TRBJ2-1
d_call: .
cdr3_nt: TGTGCCAGCAGTTACTCGAGATGGAGCTCCTACAATGAGCAGTTCTTC
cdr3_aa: CASSYSRWSSYNEQFF

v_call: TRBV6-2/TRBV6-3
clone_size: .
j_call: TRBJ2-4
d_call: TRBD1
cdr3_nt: TGTGCCAGCAGTTCCCAAAACAGGGGGCTAGCCAAAAACATTCAGTACTTC
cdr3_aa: CASSSQNRGLAKNIQYF

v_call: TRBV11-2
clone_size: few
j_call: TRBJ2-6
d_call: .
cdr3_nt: TGTGCCAGCAGCTTCACTGGGGCCAACGTCCTGACTTTC
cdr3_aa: CASSFTGANVLTF

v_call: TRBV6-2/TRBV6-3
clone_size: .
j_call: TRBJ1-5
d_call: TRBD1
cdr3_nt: TGTGCCAGCAGTTACACTCGGACAGGGGGTAGCAATCAGCCCCAGCATTTT
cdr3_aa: CASSYTRTGGSNQPQHF

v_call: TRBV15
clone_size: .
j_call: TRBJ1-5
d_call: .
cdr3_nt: TGTGCCACCAGCAGAGGCCAGCAGCCCCAGCATTTT
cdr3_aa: CATSRGQQPQHF

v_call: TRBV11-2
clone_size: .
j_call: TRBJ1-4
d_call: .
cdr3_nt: TGTGCCAGCAGGAAACAGGGTCCTAATGAAAAACTGTTTTTT
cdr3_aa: CASRKQGPNEKLFF

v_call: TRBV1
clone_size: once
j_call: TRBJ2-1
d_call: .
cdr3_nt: TGCACCAGCAGCCAACCCCGGAGTCCAGCTAGCGGGGGGTCAAACTCCTACAATGAGCAGTTCTTC
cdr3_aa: CTSSQPRSPASGGSNSYNEQFF

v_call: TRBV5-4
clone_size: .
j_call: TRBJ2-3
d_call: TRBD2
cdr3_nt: TGTGCCAGCAGCCCTTACTTGGGGAGGGCGGGGGAATACACAGATACGCAGTATTTT
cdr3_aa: CASSPYLGRAGEYTDTQYF

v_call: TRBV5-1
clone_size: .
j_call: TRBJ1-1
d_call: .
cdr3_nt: TGCGCCAGCAGCCTGGAGGGACAGAACACTGAAGCTTTCTTT
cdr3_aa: CASSLEGQNTEAFF

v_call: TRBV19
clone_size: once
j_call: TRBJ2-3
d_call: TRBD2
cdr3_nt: TGTGCCAGTAGTGGGGGGACTAGCGGGCCCTATCAGTATTTT
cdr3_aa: CASSGGTSGPYQYF

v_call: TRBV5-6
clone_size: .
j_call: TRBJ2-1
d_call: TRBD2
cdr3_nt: TGTGCCAGCAGCTTGTGGCGGGGGTCTCACAATGAGCAGTTCTTC
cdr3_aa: CASSLWRGSHNEQFF

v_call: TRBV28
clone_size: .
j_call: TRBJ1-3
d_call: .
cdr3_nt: TGTGCCAGCAGTTTCCCCAGGGAAGGAAACACCATATATTTT
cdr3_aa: CASSFPREGNTIYF

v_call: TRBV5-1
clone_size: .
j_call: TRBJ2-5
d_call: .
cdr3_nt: TGCGCCAGCAGCTTGGCCAGGGGGACCCAGTACTTC
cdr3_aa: CASSLARGTQYF

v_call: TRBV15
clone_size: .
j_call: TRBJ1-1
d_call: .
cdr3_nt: TGTGCCACCAGCAGAAATATACAGGGACTAAACACTGAAGCTTTCTTT
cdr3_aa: CATSRNIQGLNTEAFF

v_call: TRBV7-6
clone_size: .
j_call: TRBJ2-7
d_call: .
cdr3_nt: TGTGCCAGCAGCTTAGAAAGAGGGCGGGCGGGATTCTCCTACGAGCAGTACTTC
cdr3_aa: CASSLERGRAGFSYEQYF

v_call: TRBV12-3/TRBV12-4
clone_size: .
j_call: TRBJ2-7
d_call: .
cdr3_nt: TGTGCCAGCCGACCGACTGCCACCTACGAGCAGTACTTC
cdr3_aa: CASRPTATYEQYF

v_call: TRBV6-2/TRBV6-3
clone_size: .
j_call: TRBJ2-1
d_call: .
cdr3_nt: TGTGCCAGCAGTTCTCTATTGATCTCCTACAATGAGCAGTTCTTC
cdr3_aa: CASSSLLISYNEQFF

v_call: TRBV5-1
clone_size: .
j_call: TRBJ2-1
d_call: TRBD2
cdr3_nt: TGCGCCAGCAGCTTGGAACTAGCGGGGGCGGGGAGCAATGAGCAGTTCTTC
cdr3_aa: CASSLELAGAGSNEQFF

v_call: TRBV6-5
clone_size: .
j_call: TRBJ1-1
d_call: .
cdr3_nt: TGTGCCAGCAGGCAATCCCAGGCGAACACTGAAGCTTTCTTT
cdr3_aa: CASRQSQANTEAFF

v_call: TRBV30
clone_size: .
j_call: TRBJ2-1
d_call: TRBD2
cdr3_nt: TGTGCCTGGACCTTCAACGGACTAGCGGGGGGGCCTAGCAATGAGCAGTTCTTC
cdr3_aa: CAWTFNGLAGGPSNEQFF

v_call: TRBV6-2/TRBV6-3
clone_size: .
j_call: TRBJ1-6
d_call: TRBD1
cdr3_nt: TGTGCCAGCAGTTACTTGGACAGGGGCAATTCACCCCTCCACTTT
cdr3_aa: CASSYLDRGNSPLHF

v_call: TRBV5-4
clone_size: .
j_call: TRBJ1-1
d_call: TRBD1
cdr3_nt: TGTGCCAGCAGACCTCCGGGACAGGGGGTGAGGAACACTGAAGCTTTCTTT
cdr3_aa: CASRPPGQGVRNTEAFF

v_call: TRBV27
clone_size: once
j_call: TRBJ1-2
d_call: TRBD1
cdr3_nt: TGTGCCAGCAGTTTATACAGGGGGCAAGACTATGGCTACACCTTC
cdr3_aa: CASSLYRGQDYGYTF

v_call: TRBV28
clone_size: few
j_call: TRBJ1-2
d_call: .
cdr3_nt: TGTGCCAGCAGTTTATCCCTTTATGGCTACACCTTC
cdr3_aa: CASSLSLYGYTF

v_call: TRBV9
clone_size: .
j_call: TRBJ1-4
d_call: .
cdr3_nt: TGTGCCAGCAGCCCGGGGTCGTATGGCGAAAAACTGTTTTTT
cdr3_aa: CASSPGSYGEKLFF

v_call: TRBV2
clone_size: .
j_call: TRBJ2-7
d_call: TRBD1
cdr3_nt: TGTGCCAGCAGGGACAGGGTCTACGAGCAGTACTTC
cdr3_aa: CASRDRVYEQYF

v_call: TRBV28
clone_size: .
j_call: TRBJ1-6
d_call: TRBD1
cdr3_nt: TGTGCCAGCAGTTTACCCGACGGGACAGGGGATACGAATAATTCACCCCTCCACTTT
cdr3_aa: CASSLPDGTGDTNNSPLHF

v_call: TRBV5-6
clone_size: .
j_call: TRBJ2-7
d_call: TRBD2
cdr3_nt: TGTGCCAGCACCGTTAGCGGGGGCTATTTGCAGTACTTC
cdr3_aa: CASTVSGGYLQYF

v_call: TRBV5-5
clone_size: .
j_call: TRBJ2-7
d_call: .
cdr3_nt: TGTGCCAGCAGCTTAGATCCGGACAGCTCAACCTACGAGCAGTACTTC
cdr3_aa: CASSLDPDSSTYEQYF

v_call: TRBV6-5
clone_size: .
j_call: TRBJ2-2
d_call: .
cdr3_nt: TGCGCCAGCAGTTTCGTGACCGGGGAGCTGTTTTTT
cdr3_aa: CASSFVTGELFF

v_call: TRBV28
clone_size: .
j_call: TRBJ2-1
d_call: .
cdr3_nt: TGTGCCAGCTGGCGCACGGGGTACAATGAGCAGTTCTTC
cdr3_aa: CASWRTGYNEQFF

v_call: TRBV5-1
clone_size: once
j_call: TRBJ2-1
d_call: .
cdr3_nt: TGCGCCAGCAGCTTTAAGGCGGGGACCTACAATGAGCAGTTCTTC
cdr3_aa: CASSFKAGTYNEQFF